These 7 T cell receptor beta chains share one sample of origin, sequenced in a study of regulatory T cells in long-lasting Graves disease. Time point of the sample: newly diagnosed GD, antithyroid drugs for less than 3 months. PBMC-derived RNA was used for the TCR library. According to the study, TCR beta libraries were built with iRepertoire HTBI primers and CDR3-region Arm-PCR. A single record per CDR3 protein comes from TCRdb applying MiXCR to the multiplex PCR reads. The sample shows around 500,000 distinct CDR3 sequences, roughly 14% of them seen only once. This sample also appeared in a second study, on T cells in Graves' hyperthyroidism and ophthalmopathy.

Sequenced here: peripheral blood mononuclear cells (PBMCs), sampled at new diagnosis, from a patient treated with antithyroid drugs. Receptors were obtained from a man under 40 with Graves disease.

About this clonotype: A much bigger clone sits one base away, suggesting this may be a read error. The J gene is TRBJ2-1, the V gene TRBV11-2; 8 nucleotides align to TRBD2. CDR1 SGHAT and CDR2 FQNNGV come from the germline V gene. This CDR3 comprises 14 residues. Trimming at V came to 0 bases and at J to 8 bases, leaving 3 bases not matched to a gene. This CDR3 reads CASSLDGGVYEQFF. In DNA, the CDR3 is TGTGCCAGCAGCTTAGACGGGGGGGTCTATGAGCAGTTCTTC.

This clonotype was seen many times. The CDR3 loop is CASSVVPDMNTEAFF. For the CDR3, the DNA is TGTGCCAGCAGCGTAGTCCCAGATATGAACACTGAAGCTTTCTTT. The chain recombines TRBV9 with TRBJ1-1, with D uncertain. Looked up from germline, CDR1 is SGDLS and CDR2 is YYNGEE. The CDR3 contains 15 residues. V was shortened by 0 bases and J by 0 bases, with 9 bases between the two germline ends.

At least ten counts were recorded for this clonotype. The rearrangement links TRBV9 to TRBJ1-2, with 8 nucleotides matching TRBD1. Trimming cost V 6 bases and J 7 bases; bases outside gene matches: 8. The CDR3 consists of 13 residues. Germline assignment: CDR1 SGDLS and CDR2 YYNGEE. CDR3 amino acids: CASTGPGGFGYTF. The CDR3, as DNA: TGTGCCAGCACCGGTCCAGGGGGCTTTGGCTACACCTTC.

The V and J genes are TRBV20-1 and TRBJ2-1; D ambiguous. Germline CDR1 DFQATT, CDR2 SNEGSKA (reference sequence). V was pared by 6 bases and J by 7 bases, with 7 bases between. CDR3 length equals 10 residues. CDR3 bases: TGCAGTGCCGGCCATAATGAGCAGTTCTTC. This sequence encodes CSAGHNEQFF.

This clonotype was seen a few times. The CDR3 DNA is TGTGCCAGTAGCACCGCCGGGGTGACCGGGGAGCTGTTTTTT. Protein sequence: CASSTAGVTGELFF. The rearrangement uses TRBV19 and TRBJ2-2, with D perhaps TRBD2 (5 bases). The CDR3 is made up of 14 amino acids. Germline V gene data show CDR1 as LNHDA and CDR2 as SQIVND (reference sequence). V was pared by 6 bases and J by 5 bases, with 13 bases between.

This clonotype has at least ten counts. This sequence joins TRBV20-1 and TRBJ2-3, with 7 positions matching TRBD2. This CDR3 has 12 amino acids. Trimming at V came to 3 bases and at J to 4 bases, leaving 1 base not matched to a gene. CDR1 is DFQATT and CDR2 is SNEGSKA in the germline V gene (reference sequence). CDR3 DNA sequence: TGCAGTGCTAGCGGGAGGTCAGATACGCAGTATTTT. It yields the protein CSASGRSDTQYF.

This clonotype was recorded a few times. This rearrangement joins TRBV25-1 to TRBJ2-2; D is unresolved. Germline CDR1 and CDR2: MGHDK and SYGVNS. The V end lost 10 bases, the J end lost 5 bases, and 8 bases lay between the germline ends. This CDR3 region has 11 residues. The CDR3 reads CATRWTGELFF. The CDR3 bases are TGTGCCACCCGGTGGACCGGGGAGCTGTTTTTT.